The rows below give T cell receptor beta chains drawn from one sample of a study of STAT5B mutations in CD4+ large granular lymphocyte leukemia. The protocol was immunoSEQ multiplex PCR, while the TCRdb copy is restricted to in-frame clones and leaves out a portion. Among 30,000 to 35,000 clones listed, 88% were seen once. Sequenced input: CD4+ T cells from blood buffy coats. Receptor source: a human donor in good health. Both conserved end residues are trimmed from each CDR3.

>TRBV6-5|TRBJ2-7
AAPAPDEQY
>TRBV4-1|TRBJ1-1
ASSQAGSDPEAF
>TRBV10-1|TRBJ1-6
ASSESRGSMEYSPLH
>TRBV6-1|TRBJ1-2
ASSAGTGESYT
>TRBV7-8|TRBJ1-1
ASSEDSNTEAF
>TRBV6-5|TRBJ2-3
ASSSPAGGSGTQY
>TRBV9|TRBJ2-5
ASSASGAYTQY
>TRBV18|TRBJ1-2
ASSSRDREGYT
>TRBV9|TRBJ1-2
ASSRRTGYT
>TRBV5-1|TRBJ2-7
ASSLAVGHTYEQY
>TRBV6-4|TRBJ2-1
ASSDSWTRNNEQF
>TRBV15|TRBJ2-7
ATSRALGYEQY
>TRBV7-8|TRBJ1-5
ASSLGGQGEGNQPQH
>TRBV7-8|TRBJ1-6
ASSPIPRQAARSPLH
>TRBV2|TRBJ1-5
ASSFWRYSNQPQH
>TRBV19|TRBJ1-2
ASSIDRGNYGYT
>TRBV5-1|TRBJ2-6
ASSLAPSGANVLT
>TRBV6-5|TRBJ1-1
ASRTRGRAF
>TRBV19|TRBJ1-4
ASSFQGARGEKLF
>TRBV15|TRBJ2-3
ATSITLSPPDTQY
>TRBV7-2|TRBJ1-1
ASSLAGGQGMGAF
>TRBV29-1|TRBJ1-2
SVERGTGGYSGYT
>TRBV4-3|TRBJ1-1
ASSQVTPGGSEAF
>TRBV7-8|TRBJ2-1
ASSRLAGVKSEQF